Below, 12 T cell receptor beta chains from the same sample are listed, as sequenced in a study of Graves' ophthalmopathy and Graves' hyperthyroidism. The sequenced template was RNA, covering the TCR beta CDR3 region. Second-round multiplex PCR followed a first-round RT-PCR using HTBI primers. One entry per CDR3 protein, called by TCRdb with MiXCR from the multiplex PCR reads. In the table there are about 740,000 distinct CDR3 sequences, 40% of which are singletons. Sequenced input: peripheral blood. The receptors stem from an adult man with Graves' ophthalmopathy.

This chain joins TRBV7-2 and TRBJ1-2; D is perhaps TRBD1 (5 bases). Germline CDR1 reads SGHTA; CDR2 reads FQGNSA. Trimming took 4 bases from V and 4 from J, leaving 22 bases between them. The CDR3 length is 17 residues. The CDR3 sequence is CASSSGTAKGRGYGYTF. The CDR3 bases are TGTGCCAGCAGCTCCGGGACGGCGAAGGGTAGGGGCTATGGCTACACCTTC.

This rearrangement joins TRBV7-9 to TRBJ2-2; 9 positions match TRBD2. Germline CDR1 SEHNR, CDR2 FQNEAQ (reference sequence). The trim removed 6 bases at V and 6 bases at J, leaving 5 bases unmatched. The CDR3 is 14 amino acids. Here the CDR3 DNA reads TGTGCCAGCAGGGGACTAGCAGGGGCCGGGGAGCTGTTTTTT. This encodes CASRGLAGAGELFF.

In the case of this clonotype: The junction does not match germline at one end; this may be a read error. The chain uses TRBV29-1 and TRBJ2-7; D remains ambiguous. CDR3 length equals 13 residues. Per germline, CDR1 SQVTM and CDR2 ANQGSEA. CDR3 bases: TGCAGCGTCGAAGACTGGCCCTCCTACGAGCAGTACTTC. Residues: CSVEDWPSYEQYF.

This clonotype was counted a single time. The CDR3 end shows no conserved phenylalanine or tryptophan, and so a read error is likely. V is TRBV6-1 and J is TRBJ2-5; no reliable D call. Germline V gene data show CDR1 as MNHNS and CDR2 as SASEGT. The CDR3 covers 15 residues. The CDR3 nucleotides are TGTGCCAGCAGTGAAGAGGGCGGATACCAAGAGGCCCAGTACGTC. Translated, it gives CASSEEGGYQEAQYV.

As regards this clonotype: A far larger clone differs by one base, so this is likely a read error. The chain is built from TRBV13 and TRBJ2-7; D may correspond to TRBD1 or TRBD2 (5 bases each). The CDR3 contains 12 residues. Trimming pared 1 base from V and 9 bases from J, leaving 10 bases between. Germline loops: CDR1 PRHDT, CDR2 FYEKMQ (reference sequence). The chain's CDR3 is CASSLDRGVQYF. The CDR3, as DNA: TGTGCCAGCAGCTTAGATCGGGGCGTGCAGTACTTC.

In its sample, this clonotype was seen many times. This rearrangement joins TRBV19 to TRBJ2-5, with D perhaps TRBD1 (5 bases). Trimming took off 6 bases at V and 5 bases at J, with 13 bases between the two ends. This CDR3 contains 13 residues. Germline CDR1 reads LNHDA; CDR2 reads SQIVND (reference sequence). The CDR3 spells CASSLGRVETQYF. The CDR3 DNA is TGTGCCAGTAGCCTCGGCAGGGTCGAGACCCAGTACTTC.

The chain couples TRBV11-2 to TRBJ1-4, with D maybe TRBD1 (6 bases). Germline values: CDR1 SGHAT, CDR2 FQNNGV. V shed 5 bases and J shed 5 bases, with 12 bases lying between them. The CDR3 loop spans 14 amino acids. The CDR3 spells CASSPQGRNEKLFF. DNA of the CDR3: TGTGCCAGCAGCCCACAGGGAAGGAATGAAAAACTGTTTTTT.

This clonotype has just a few counts. V and J are TRBV20-1 and TRBJ2-5; 7 positions match TRBD1. Germline V gene data show CDR1 as DFQATT and CDR2 as SNEGSKA (reference sequence). V trimming: 6 bases; J trimming: 2 bases; junction bases outside the gene matches: 3. The CDR3 runs to 12 residues. For the CDR3, the DNA is TGCAGTGCCAAACAGGGGCAAGAGACCCAGTACTTC. Residues: CSAKQGQETQYF.

The V call is TRBV2, the J call TRBJ2-5; TRBD1 aligns across 10 bases. Germline CDR1 is SNHLY and CDR2 is FYNNEI. This CDR3 has 15 amino acids. V dropped 8 bases and J dropped 7; count of bases not matched to a gene: 13. The DNA of the CDR3 is TGTGCCAGCTCACGAGAGACAGGGGGCGTCGGGACCCAGTACTTC. It encodes CASSRETGGVGTQYF.

The chain carries TRBV24-1 and TRBJ1-5, with a tentative D call TRBD1 (5 bases). Germline V CDR1 and CDR2: KGHDR, SFDVKD. Trimming stripped 4 bases from V and 4 bases from J, with 10 bases between. The CDR3 extends over 14 amino acids. The CDR3 DNA reads TGTGCCACCAGTGACCTCGGGGGAAATCAGCCCCAGCATTTT. It encodes CATSDLGGNQPQHF.

This clonotype was counted many times. The CDR3 nucleotides read TGCAGCGCCGAACCAGGGGGCCTAACGAAACAAGACAACTATGGCTACACCTTC. Residues: CSAEPGGLTKQDNYGYTF. This chain uses TRBV29-1 with TRBJ1-2; 8 bases fit TRBD1. Germline V gives CDR1 SQVTM, CDR2 ANQGSEA. V gave up 7 bases and J gave up 2 bases; unmatched junction bases: 21. The length of the CDR3 is 18 residues.

J is TRBJ2-5 and V is TRBV10-2; D call uncertain. Germline V gene data show CDR1 as WSHSY and CDR2 as SAAADI. CDR3 length equals 15 residues. The germline V and J ends were trimmed by 0 bases and 1 base, with 9 bases remaining between them. The CDR3 loop reads CASSESNGSQETQYF. CDR3 DNA sequence: TGCGCCAGCAGTGAGTCGAATGGCAGCCAAGAGACCCAGTACTTC.